This entry features one T cell receptor (beta chain) sequence. Seattle cases were enrolled at active infection and followed longitudinally. This record belongs to a study of blood T cell repertoires in COVID-19. For the study at large: In each case, the material was cDNA or gDNA derived from T cells, B-cell-depleted T cells, or PBMCs.

Only in-frame clones appear in the TCRdb table, and some are missing; sequencing was by immunoSEQ multiplex PCR. The sample records 300,000 or so clones, 90% to 95% being singletons. Source material: peripheral blood. The sequence came from a woman under 40 with COVID-19, enrolled during active disease.

CDR3 coding DNA: TGTGCCAGCAGCCAAGGTACGGAGTTCAATCAGCCCCAGCATTTT. Translated: CASSQGTEFNQPQHF. The V gene is TRBV3-1 (or the pseudogene TRBV3-2), the J gene TRBJ1-5; D uncertain. CDR1 is LGHDT, CDR2 YNNKEL, per germline (reference sequence). V lost 1 base, J lost 3 bases, and 10 bases lay in between. The CDR3 covers 15 residues.